The 30 T cell receptor beta chains below all came from one sample that was sequenced in a study of T cell responses to AZD1222 COVID-19 vaccine. Some clones are missing from TCRdb's copy, which holds only in-frame ones; the method was immunoSEQ multiplex PCR. Of roughly 80,000 clones in the sample, around nine tenths were seen once. Sequencing used peripheral blood, obtained on day 0 of MenACWY control vaccination. These TCRs come from an adult in good health.

The chain recombines TRBV19 with TRBJ2-4; a weak D match, TRBD1 (5 bases). V lost 10 bases and J 0 bases, leaving 22 bases between the germline ends. The CDR3 has 17 amino acids. Germline assignment: CDR1 LNHDA and CDR2 SQIVND (reference sequence). CDR3 nucleotide sequence: TGTGCCACCACGCAATGGCCCAGGGAAAAAGCCAAAAACATTCAGTACTTC. Its protein product is CATTQWPREKAKNIQYF.

The chain combines TRBV5-8 with TRBJ2-5; D gene unclear. This CDR3 comprises 13 residues. Trimming stripped 6 bases from V and 0 bases from J, with 9 bases between. Germline assignment: CDR1 SGHTS and CDR2 YDEGEE. CDR3 sequence (DNA): TGTGCCAGCACCCAATTGTACCAAGAGACCCAGTACTTC. Protein product: CASTQLYQETQYF.

The CDR3 bases are TGTGCCAGCAGCGTAGCGGGAGGGCCCGGCAATGAGCAGTTCTTC. Residues: CASSVAGGPGNEQFF. The gene calls are TRBV9 and TRBJ2-1; 8 nucleotides agree with TRBD2. The CDR3 totals 15 residues. Germline assignment: CDR1 SGDLS and CDR2 YYNGEE. The J segment lost 6 bases and the V segment lost 0 bases, leaving 5 bases of the junction unmatched. The full variable domain, its missing parts supplied by reference TRBV9 and TRBJ2-1, is DSGVTQTPKHLITATGQRVTLRCSPRSGDLSVYWYQQSLDQGLQFLIQYYNGEERAKGNILERFSAQQFPDLHSELNLSSLELGDSALYFCASSVAGGPGNEQFFGPGTRLTVL.

The V and J genes are TRBV9 and TRBJ1-2, with D tentatively TRBD1 (5 bases). The CDR3 sequence is 16 residues long. Germline CDR1 is SGDLS and CDR2 is YYNGEE. With 4 bases removed from V and 7 bases from J, the gap between germline ends came to 23 bases. The CDR3 coding sequence is TGTGCCAGCAGCCCTACGGTGCAGGGAAGCATGGGTGGCTACACCTTC. Protein: CASSPTVQGSMGGYTF.

The V and J genes are TRBV6-5 and TRBJ2-6; no firm D call. CDR1 and CDR2 (germline): MNHEY, SVGAGI. This CDR3 contains 13 residues. V was cut by 7 bases and J by 4 bases, with 8 bases left in between. CDR3 sequence reads: CASTPTGANVLTF. CDR3 coding DNA: TGTGCCAGCACTCCCACGGGGGCCAACGTCCTGACTTTC.

This clone was recorded a few times. This chain uses TRBV6-5 with TRBJ1-4, with 8 positions matching TRBD1. Germline CDR1 reads MNHEY; CDR2 reads SVGAGI. V shed 6 bases and J 7 bases; nucleotides not matched to a gene: 7. CDR3 length: 14 amino acids. In nucleotides, the CDR3 is TGTGCCAGCAGACCGACAGGGGAAGGTGAAAAACTGTTTTTT. Amino acids: CASRPTGEGEKLFF.

This chain links TRBV28 with TRBJ2-1; weak D call: TRBD1 (5 bases). V lost 5 bases and J lost 6, with 8 bases in between. CDR1 MDHEN and CDR2 SYDVKM come from the germline V gene. The CDR3 loop spans 12 amino acids. CDR3 in amino acids: CASSPGANEQFF. The DNA for the CDR3 is TGTGCCAGCAGTCCTGGGGCCAATGAGCAGTTCTTC.

The count of this clone is one. The chain is built from TRBV19 and TRBJ2-2; a possible D gene is TRBD2 (5 bases). V dropped 10 bases and J dropped 5 bases, with 8 bases sitting between them. This CDR3 contains 11 residues. Germline CDR1 is LNHDA and CDR2 is SQIVND (reference sequence). DNA for the CDR3: TGTGCCACTCGCGGGACCGGGGAGCTGTTTTTT. Amino acids: CATRGTGELFF.

This clone was counted a single time. The rearrangement uses TRBV27 and TRBJ2-4, with 10 bases fitting TRBD2. This CDR3 comprises 15 residues. The J segment lost 6 bases and the V segment lost 3 bases, leaving 5 bases of the junction unmatched. Germline V gene lookup returns CDR1 MNHEY and CDR2 SMNVEV (reference sequence). CDR3 nucleotide sequence: TGTGCCAGCAGTTTCACTAGCGGGGATGGAAACATTCAGTACTTC. Its translation is CASSFTSGDGNIQYF.

CDR3 region: CASSQDSSYEQYF. The DNA for the CDR3 is TGTGCCAGCAGCCAAGATTCGTCCTACGAGCAGTACTTC. V and J are TRBV14 and TRBJ2-7; D call uncertain. Germline CDR1 is SGHDN and CDR2 is FVKESK. There are 13 residues in the CDR3. Between the trimmed V and J ends, which lost 0 bases and 1 base, there was a span of 4 bases.

The chain has TRBV6-4 and TRBJ1-5; D gene ambiguous. Germline CDR1 is MRHNA and CDR2 is SNTAGT. V dropped 0 bases and J dropped 7 bases, with 7 bases sitting between them. The CDR3 runs to 13 residues. The CDR3 nucleotides are TGTGCCAGCAGTGACTCACATGGACAGCCCCAGCATTTT. Residues: CASSDSHGQPQHF.

The genes are TRBV3-1 (or the pseudogene TRBV3-2) and TRBJ2-5; 9 bases align to TRBD2. CDR3 length equals 18 residues. CDR1 and CDR2 from the germline V gene are LGHDT and YNNKEL (reference sequence). Trimming removed 1 base from V and 5 bases from J; junction bases left unmatched: 14. The CDR3 region has the DNA TGTGCCAGCAGCCAAGTTCGAGCGGGAGGCGCCGTTGGGGAGACCCAGTACTTC. Amino acids: CASSQVRAGGAVGETQYF.

This sequence joins TRBV7-9 and TRBJ2-3, with 10 bases lining up with TRBD2. The germline V gene encodes CDR1 SEHNR and CDR2 FQNEAQ (reference sequence). The CDR3 spans 16 residues. V lost 3 bases to trimming and J lost 0 bases; unmatched junction nucleotides: 3. CDR3 sequence reads: CASSFTSGASTDTQYF. The CDR3 DNA reads TGTGCCAGCAGCTTCACTAGCGGGGCTAGCACAGATACGCAGTATTTT.

The chain employs TRBV5-1 and TRBJ2-1; 11 bases are a match to TRBD2. Unmatched junction bases numbered 10, after V lost 4 bases and J lost 10 bases. This CDR3 has 15 amino acids. Germline CDR1 is SGHRS and CDR2 is YFSETQ. DNA for the CDR3: TGCGCCAGCAGCCCTAATAGCGGGAGGGCCGGGGAGCAGTTCTTC. As protein: CASSPNSGRAGEQFF.

The rearrangement joins TRBV5-1 to TRBJ2-3, with a tentative D call TRBD2 (5 bases). The germline V gene encodes CDR1 SGHRS and CDR2 YFSETQ. The CDR3 is 16 residues long. V was pared by 4 bases and J by 3 bases, with 18 bases between. The CDR3 region is CASSLDPARATDTQYF. In DNA, the CDR3 is TGCGCCAGCAGCCTGGATCCAGCGCGGGCTACAGATACGCAGTATTTT.

The chain uses TRBV28 and TRBJ1-5, with D possibly TRBD1 on 5 matching bases. CDR1 MDHEN and CDR2 SYDVKM come from the germline V gene. This CDR3 is built from 16 residues. V was clipped by 7 bases and J by 5 bases, with 21 bases between them. Written as DNA, the CDR3 is TGTGCCAGCATAGGCATCGGGGACGGTACTCATCAGCCCCAGCATTTT. Protein product: CASIGIGDGTHQPQHF.

This chain connects TRBV19 to TRBJ1-3; a possible D gene is TRBD1 (5 bases). V lost 7 bases to trimming and J lost 4 bases, with 20 bases between them. The CDR3 is made up of 16 amino acids. Germline V gene data show CDR1 as LNHDA and CDR2 as SQIVND (reference sequence). The CDR3 bases are TGTGCCAGTACCCCCCTCAGGGACGGCCCGGGAAACACCATATATTTT. Translating gives CASTPLRDGPGNTIYF.

The V call is TRBV6-4, the J call TRBJ2-2; D is undetermined. There are 13 residues in the CDR3. Germline V gene sequence: CDR1 MRHNA, CDR2 SNTAGT. Trimming stripped 4 bases from V and 5 bases from J, with 8 bases between. DNA of the CDR3: TGTGCCAGCAGTGGAACTTCGACCGGGGAGCTGTTTTTT. Translation gives CASSGTSTGELFF.

V and J are TRBV4-2 and TRBJ2-7, with TRBD1 matching 9 bases. Germline V gene data show CDR1 as LGHNA and CDR2 as YNFKEQ. This CDR3 is 16 amino acids long. V dropped 3 bases and J dropped 3; count of bases not matched to a gene: 9. CDR3 DNA: TGTGCCAGCAGCCACGCCCCGGGACAGGGTTACTACGAGCAGTACTTC. Protein: CASSHAPGQGYYEQYF.

The rearrangement links TRBV5-4 to TRBJ1-6; the D is unclear. Germline CDR1 is SGHNT and CDR2 is YYREEE (reference sequence). V gave up 3 bases and J gave up 5 bases, with 9 bases separating them. This CDR3 contains 14 residues. In DNA form, the CDR3 reads TGTGCCAGCAGCTCCGACCGAGATAATTCACCCCTCCACTTT. Amino acid sequence: CASSSDRDNSPLHF.

The gene calls are TRBV2 and TRBJ2-7, with D maybe TRBD1 (5 bases). Germline loops: CDR1 SNHLY, CDR2 FYNNEI. Trimming cost V 4 bases and J 7 bases, with 14 bases left between them. The CDR3 is 13 amino acids. The CDR3 is CASSVGQGKEQYF. DNA of the CDR3: TGTGCCAGCAGTGTGGGGCAGGGAAAGGAGCAGTACTTC.

This sequence joins TRBV6-1 and TRBJ1-5; possible D gene TRBD1, 6 bases. Trimming took off 2 bases at V and 16 bases at J, with 12 bases between the two ends. Germline assignment: CDR1 MNHNS and CDR2 SASEGT. CDR3 length equals 11 residues. For the CDR3, the DNA is TGTGCCAGCAGTGAACGACAGGACCAACATTTT. Amino acids: CASSERQDQHF.

V and J are TRBV12-5 and TRBJ2-1; the match to TRBD2 covers 8 bases. The V gene end was trimmed by 6 bases and the J gene end by 0 bases; junction bases not matched to a gene: 7. Germline V lookup: CDR1 LGHNT, CDR2 FRNRAP. This CDR3 is built from 16 residues. CDR3 coding DNA: TGTGCTAGTGGCCCTCCCAGCGGGAGCTCCTACAATGAGCAGTTCTTC. Translated: CASGPPSGSSYNEQFF.

The chain combines TRBV30 with TRBJ2-7; D not resolved. Per germline, CDR1 GTSNPN and CDR2 SVGIG (reference sequence). This CDR3 is 11 amino acids long. V lost 2 bases and J 5 bases, leaving 7 bases between the germline ends. The CDR3 nucleotides read TGTGCCTGGAGTTTTTCCGACGAGCAGTACTTC. Encoded protein: CAWSFSDEQYF.

The rearrangement links TRBV6-5 to TRBJ1-4; 7 nucleotides align to TRBD1. There are 15 residues in the CDR3. From germline, CDR1 is MNHEY and CDR2 SVGAGI. With 5 bases clipped from V and 0 bases from J, the junction kept 3 bases outside the gene matches. This CDR3 reads CASSPTGSTNEKLFF. The CDR3, as DNA: TGTGCCAGCAGTCCGACAGGGTCAACTAATGAAAAACTGTTTTTT.

The rearrangement uses TRBV11-2 and TRBJ1-6; 9 bases fit TRBD1. This CDR3 spans 15 amino acids. Losses at the gene ends were 6 bases for V and 7 bases for J; bases not matched to a gene: 7. Per germline, CDR1 SGHAT and CDR2 FQNNGV. CDR3 nucleotides: TGTGCCAGCAGTCCTTTTGGGACAGGGAATTCACCCCTCCACTTT. Translated: CASSPFGTGNSPLHF.

This clone was seen more than once but under ten times. V and J are TRBV29-1 and TRBJ1-3; no definite D call. The ends were cut back, 0 bases at V and 0 bases at J, with 12 bases in the middle. CDR1 is SQVTM and CDR2 is ANQGSEA in the germline V gene. The CDR3 is 16 amino acids. The CDR3 protein is CSVEEVGANSGNTIYF. CDR3 coding DNA: TGCAGCGTTGAAGAAGTTGGAGCCAACTCTGGAAACACCATATATTTT.

This chain joins TRBV6-5 and TRBJ1-1; D uncertain. Trimming left V 6 bases short and J 5 bases short, with 16 bases between. In germline, CDR1 is MNHEY, CDR2 SVGAGI. CDR3 length: 14 amino acids. This CDR3 is CASSYSTTGTEAFF. In nucleotides, the CDR3 is TGTGCCAGCAGCTATTCGACAACCGGGACTGAAGCTTTCTTT.

This rearrangement joins TRBV11-3 to TRBJ1-1; D is unresolved. The CDR3 length is 13 residues. CDR1 is SGHNT, CDR2 YENEEA, per germline. V shed 5 bases and J shed 4 bases, with 11 bases lying between them. The DNA for the CDR3 is TGTGCCAGCAGCGCCGGGGAAGGCACTGAAGCTTTCTTT. Its translation: CASSAGEGTEAFF.

The CDR3 nucleotides read TGTGCCAGCAGTTTAAAGGGGGTGAGCACAGCCTATGAAAAACTGTTTTTT. It translates to CASSLKGVSTAYEKLFF. The chain joins TRBV27 to TRBJ1-4, with TRBD1 as a possible D gene (6 bases). Per germline, CDR1 MNHEY and CDR2 SMNVEV (reference sequence). Trimming removed 2 bases from V and 6 bases from J, with 19 bases in between. This CDR3 is 17 amino acids long.